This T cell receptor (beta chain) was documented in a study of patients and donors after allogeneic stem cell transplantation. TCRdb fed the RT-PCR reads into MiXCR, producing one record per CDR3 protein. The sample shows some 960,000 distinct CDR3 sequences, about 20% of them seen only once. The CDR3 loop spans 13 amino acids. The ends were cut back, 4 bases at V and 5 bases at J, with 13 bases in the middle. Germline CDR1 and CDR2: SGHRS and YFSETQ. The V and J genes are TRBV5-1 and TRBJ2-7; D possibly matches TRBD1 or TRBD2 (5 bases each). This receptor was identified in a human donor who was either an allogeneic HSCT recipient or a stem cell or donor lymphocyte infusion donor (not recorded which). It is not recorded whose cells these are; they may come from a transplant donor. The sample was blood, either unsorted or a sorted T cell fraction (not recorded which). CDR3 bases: TGCGCCAGCAGCGACCGGGACGTCGACGAGCAGTACTTC. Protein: CASSDRDVDEQYF.